The subject of this entry is one TCR beta chain. Its antigen is unknown. This record belongs to a study of CD8 T cells in ankylosing spondylitis. General observations from the study: Made up of under ten highly homologous variants, a TCR beta motif appeared characteristic of ankylosing spondylitis blood.

Germline V gene sequence: CDR1 MGHDK, CDR2 SYGVNS. CDR3 length equals 14 residues. V lost 0 bases and J lost 2, with 5 bases in between. Via MiXCR, TCRdb re-called the 5' RACE reads, giving one row per CDR3 protein. The sample consists of 300,000 to 400,000 distinct CDR3 sequences, 14% to 15% of them appearing once. This TCR was sampled from a male donor with ankylosing spondylitis or in good health (not recorded which). V usage is TRBV25-1 and J usage is TRBJ1-5; D gene unclear. Sequencing input: blood, either unsorted or a sorted T cell fraction (not recorded which). The CDR3, as DNA: TGTGCCAGCAGTGAATACTCCCGCAATCAGCCCCAGCATTTT. Translated, it gives CASSEYSRNQPQHF.